These 10 T cell receptor beta chains came from one sample sequenced in a study of human T cells and chemical hapten exposure. As to time point: pre-sensitization, week 0. The treatment here: therapeutic diphenylcyclopropenone sensitization with weekly scalp DPC. TCRdb passed the RACE reads through MiXCR, listing each CDR3 protein once. The sample includes about 260,000 distinct CDR3 sequences, around 9.3% seen only once; the top ten take over 2%. Here the sequenced sample was whole blood, taken in connection with sensitization to the hapten diphenylcyclopropenone (DPC). Source of these receptors: a middle-aged woman with alopecia areata. Some clones in this sample may be carry-over from other donors' samples.

This clonotype was observed many times. The chain carries TRBV6-5 and TRBJ2-7; 11 bases map to TRBD2. Germline V lookup: CDR1 MNHEY, CDR2 SVGAGI. This CDR3 comprises 15 residues. The trim removed 8 bases at V and 2 bases at J, leaving 8 bases unmatched. CDR3 region: CASQRQLAGAYEQYF. CDR3 bases: TGTGCCAGCCAACGACAACTAGCGGGAGCCTACGAGCAGTACTTC.

This chain connects TRBV7-3 to TRBJ2-1; TRBD2 might be the D (6 bases). Trimming stripped 1 base from V and 7 bases from J, with 8 bases between. The CDR3 consists of 13 residues. The germline V gene has CDR1 SGHTA and CDR2 FQGTGA. This chain's CDR3 is CASSLSRENEQFF. As DNA, the CDR3 is TGTGCCAGCAGCTTAAGTCGGGAGAATGAGCAGTTCTTC.

This clonotype has a handful of counts. The chain combines TRBV12-3 or TRBV12-4 with TRBJ2-1; 10 bases line up with TRBD2. Germline trimming cut 6 bases from V and 6 bases from J; bases unmatched to any gene: 8. The CDR3 length is 15 residues. CDR3 loop: CASSLSGRLSNEQFF. In DNA, the CDR3 is TGTGCCAGCAGCCTTAGCGGGAGGCTTAGCAATGAGCAGTTCTTC.

The rearrangement uses TRBV28 and TRBJ2-7; 10 nucleotides agree with TRBD2. The CDR3 loop spans 14 amino acids. V was pared by 4 bases and J by 2 bases, with 2 bases of the junction left unmatched. CDR1 and CDR2 from the germline V gene are MDHEN and SYDVKM. The CDR3 DNA reads TGTGCCAGCAGTTGGACTAGCGGTCCCTACGAGCAGTACTTC. Amino acids: CASSWTSGPYEQYF.

This clonotype turned up a few times. This chain connects TRBV2 to TRBJ1-1, with D unclear. V was cut by 7 bases and J by 4 bases, with 10 bases left in between. The CDR3 spans 12 residues. Germline lookup yields CDR1 SNHLY and CDR2 FYNNEI. The CDR3 region has the DNA TGTGCCAGCAAATTCTGGGGCACTGAAGCTTTCTTT. It encodes CASKFWGTEAFF.

This clonotype was seen at least ten times. V gene TRBV18 combines with J gene TRBJ2-5, with D perhaps matching TRBD1 or TRBD2 (6 bases each). The CDR3 has 15 residues. Trimming stripped 5 bases from V and 9 bases from J, with 22 bases between. Germline CDR1 is KGHSH and CDR2 is LQKENI. CDR3 DNA: TGTGCCAGCTCATCTCCTGGAGAAGGAAGGGGGGCCCAGTACTTC. Encoded protein: CASSSPGEGRGAQYF.

The chain links TRBV9 to TRBJ2-5, with D unclear. The germline V and J ends were trimmed by 0 bases and 1 base, with 4 bases remaining between them. Per the germline V gene, CDR1 is SGDLS and CDR2 is YYNGEE. The CDR3 extends over 13 amino acids. The CDR3 loop is CASSVGRQETQYF. The CDR3 region has the DNA TGTGCCAGCAGCGTAGGGCGCCAAGAGACCCAGTACTTC. The entire variable domain, with the rest obtained from reference TRBV9 and TRBJ2-5, is as follows: DSGVTQTPKHLITATGQRVTLRCSPRSGDLSVYWYQQSLDQGLQFLIQYYNGEERAKGNILERFSAQQFPDLHSELNLSSLELGDSALYFCASSVGRQETQYFGPGTRLLVL.

This clonotype was found many times. The chain carries TRBV27 and TRBJ1-4; a weak D match, TRBD1 (6 bases). The CDR3 length is 15 residues. With 5 bases removed from V and 11 bases from J, the gap between germline ends came to 21 bases. Germline assignment: CDR1 MNHEY and CDR2 SMNVEV (reference sequence). The CDR3 region has the DNA TGTGCCAGCAGTCCATGGGACACCCCTCGGGGGAAACTGTTTTTT. Its translation: CASSPWDTPRGKLFF.

CDR3 residues: CASRDSYRYNEQFF. The CDR3 DNA follows: TGTGCCAGCAGAGACAGTTACCGATACAATGAGCAGTTCTTC. The genes are TRBV12-3 or TRBV12-4 and TRBJ2-1; D may be TRBD1 (5 bases). Trimming removed 6 bases at V and 4 bases at J, with 13 bases between. CDR3 length: 14 residues.

The chain uses TRBV29-1 and TRBJ2-1, with 9 nucleotides matching TRBD2. The V gene end was trimmed by 7 bases and the J gene end by 3 bases; junction bases not matched to a gene: 7. CDR3 length: 14 residues. The germline V gene has CDR1 SQVTM and CDR2 ANQGSEA. CDR3 residues: CSAGASGNYNEQFF. The DNA of the CDR3 is TGCAGCGCGGGGGCTAGCGGGAACTACAATGAGCAGTTCTTC.